Shown below are 24 T cell receptor beta chains from a single sample sequenced in a study of PD-1 blockade in classical Hodgkin lymphoma. Some clones are missing from TCRdb's copy, which holds only in-frame ones; the method was immunoSEQ multiplex PCR. The sample lists some 41,000 clones, more than 85% occurring once. Autologous stem cell transplantation was followed by relapse in every patient, and brentuximab vedotin exposure varied. Here the sequenced sample was peripheral blood mononuclear cells (PBMCs), taken before the second cycle of nivolumab. The receptors here all came from a human donor with classical Hodgkin lymphoma.

The rearrangement uses TRBV7-9 and TRBJ2-7; 9 bases align to TRBD1. V trimming: 4 bases; J trimming: 4 bases; junction bases outside the gene matches: 8. The CDR3 length is 15 residues. Germline V lookup: CDR1 SEHNR, CDR2 FQNEAQ (reference sequence). The CDR3: CASSSPAGQGYEQYF. The CDR3 DNA follows: TGTGCCAGCAGCTCCCCGGCGGGACAGGGATACGAGCAGTACTTC.

This chain links TRBV4-1 with TRBJ2-5, with 13 positions matching TRBD2. The germline gives CDR1 MGHRA, CDR2 YSYEKL. The V and J ends lost 1 base and 2 bases, in that order; junction bases with no gene match: 13. This CDR3 is 20 amino acids long. The DNA for the CDR3 is TGCGCCAGCAGCCAAGGGGCCCCGGGACTAGCGGGACCAACTCAAGAGACCCAGTACTTC. Its protein is CASSQGAPGLAGPTQETQYF.

The chain is built from TRBV19 and TRBJ2-5, with TRBD2 matching 10 bases. From germline, CDR1 is LNHDA and CDR2 SQIVND (reference sequence). J gave up 5 bases and V 8 bases, and 8 bases lay outside the gene matches. This CDR3 spans 14 amino acids. The CDR3 nucleotides are TGTGCCAGTTCGGGACTAGCGTCTAGCGAGACCCAGTACTTC. It yields the protein CASSGLASSETQYF.

The rearrangement links TRBV5-1 to TRBJ2-1, with 11 bases identical to TRBD2. Germline CDR1 and CDR2: SGHRS and YFSETQ. The CDR3 consists of 15 residues. Trimming removed 5 bases from V and 7 bases from J; junction bases left unmatched: 8. DNA of the CDR3: TGCGCCAGCAGTGCTAGTCTAGCGGGGGGTAATGAGCAGTTCTTC. This encodes CASSASLAGGNEQFF.

This rearrangement joins TRBV28 to TRBJ1-1, with D unresolved. V lost 5 bases and J lost 0, with 10 bases in between. Germline-derived CDR1 and CDR2 are MDHEN and SYDVKM. This CDR3 region has 14 residues. The CDR3 region is CASSPGGMNTEAFF. DNA for the CDR3: TGTGCCAGCAGTCCCGGAGGAATGAACACTGAAGCTTTCTTT.

About this clone itself: The germline gene is not matched at one end of the junction; a read error may be the cause. Here the CDR3 reads CASSYIRGESFF. CDR3 DNA: TGTGCCAGCAGTTACATAAGGGGTGAATCTTTCTTT. J is TRBJ1-1 and V is TRBV6-5, with TRBD1 as a possible D gene (5 bases). The CDR3 contains 12 residues. Per the germline V gene, CDR1 is MNHEY and CDR2 is SVGAGI.

This chain uses TRBV9 with TRBJ1-1; no definite D call. The CDR3 is 14 amino acids. Germline assignment: CDR1 SGDLS and CDR2 YYNGEE. The V end was cut by 3 bases, the J end by 4 bases, with 13 bases between. The CDR3 region is CASSANNAATEAFF. CDR3 coding DNA: TGTGCCAGCAGCGCTAACAACGCGGCCACTGAAGCTTTCTTT.

The V gene is TRBV15, the J gene TRBJ1-4; D is uncertain. Germline values: CDR1 LNHNV, CDR2 YYDKDF (reference sequence). V was cut by 1 base and J by 0 bases, with 9 bases left in between. This CDR3 comprises 16 residues. CDR3 sequence reads: CATSRGSRATNEKLFF. In nucleotides, the CDR3 is TGTGCCACCAGCAGAGGGAGCCGCGCAACTAATGAAAAACTGTTTTTT.

The chain combines TRBV9 with TRBJ2-7, with D tentatively TRBD2 (5 bases). V was shortened by 1 base and J by 0 bases, with 8 bases between the two germline ends. The CDR3 sequence is 14 residues long. CDR1 and CDR2 from the germline V gene are SGDLS and YYNGEE. CDR3 DNA sequence: TGTGCCAGCAGCGTAACCAGCGGCTCCTACGAGCAGTACTTC. It specifies CASSVTSGSYEQYF. Full variable domain (remainder filled in from reference TRBV9 and TRBJ2-7): DSGVTQTPKHLITATGQRVTLRCSPRSGDLSVYWYQQSLDQGLQFLIQYYNGEERAKGNILERFSAQQFPDLHSELNLSSLELGDSALYFCASSVTSGSYEQYFGPGTRLTVT.

The chain carries TRBV18 and TRBJ1-6; D unresolved. Germline V CDR1 and CDR2: KGHSH, LQKENI. This CDR3 spans 18 amino acids. With 2 bases removed from V and 0 bases from J, the gap between germline ends came to 14 bases. The CDR3 is CASSPTERESSYNSPLHF. In DNA, the CDR3 is TGTGCCAGCTCACCAACGGAGCGGGAGAGCTCCTATAATTCACCCCTCCACTTT.

The chain couples TRBV7-9 to TRBJ2-1; tentatively, D is TRBD2 (7 bases). Germline CDR1 and CDR2: SEHNR and FQNEAQ (reference sequence). Between the trimmed V and J ends, which lost 2 bases and 5 bases, there was a span of 10 bases. CDR3 length: 14 amino acids. In nucleotides, the CDR3 is TGTGCCAGCAGCTTACGGGGGGCAGACAATGAGCAGTTCTTC. Translated, it gives CASSLRGADNEQFF.

The chain links TRBV7-8 to TRBJ1-1; 10 bases map to TRBD1. The V gene end was trimmed by 5 bases and the J gene end by 6 bases; junction bases not matched to a gene: 6. Germline CDR1 reads SGHVS; CDR2 reads FQNEAQ. The CDR3 contains 14 residues. CDR3 residues: CASSPTGGLSEAFF. The CDR3 DNA follows: TGTGCCAGCAGCCCGACAGGGGGCTTGTCTGAAGCTTTCTTT.

This chain joins TRBV7-2 and TRBJ2-7; the match to TRBD1 covers 7 bases. Germline V gene sequence: CDR1 SGHTA, CDR2 FQGNSA. V dropped 5 bases and J dropped 3; count of bases not matched to a gene: 13. This CDR3 has 16 residues. The CDR3 here is CASSTLRQGGGYEQYF. CDR3 bases: TGTGCCAGCAGCACCCTGAGACAGGGCGGTGGCTACGAGCAGTACTTC.

The chain has TRBV7-2 and TRBJ2-5; D remains unclear. CDR3 length: 11 amino acids. Trimming removed 4 bases at V and 2 bases at J, with 2 bases between. CDR1 is SGHTA and CDR2 is FQGNSA in the germline V gene. CDR3: CASSSQETQYF. The CDR3 bases are TGTGCCAGCAGCTCTCAAGAGACCCAGTACTTC.

The chain has TRBV7-2 and TRBJ2-3; 8 nucleotides align to TRBD2. Germline loops: CDR1 SGHTA, CDR2 FQGNSA. V lost 3 bases, J lost 3 bases, and 5 bases stayed unmatched. CDR3 length: 15 amino acids. The CDR3 sequence: CASSFDGTRTDTQYF. The CDR3 DNA is TGTGCCAGCAGCTTCGACGGGACTAGGACAGATACGCAGTATTTT.

The chain joins TRBV28 to TRBJ1-2; 7 bases map to TRBD1. V was pared by 5 bases and J by 5 bases, with 14 bases of the junction left unmatched. Germline CDR1 and CDR2: MDHEN and SYDVKM. The CDR3 length is 16 residues. The CDR3 DNA follows: TGTGCCAGCAGTCCGACAGGGACCAGACTTTATTATGGCTACACCTTC. It encodes CASSPTGTRLYYGYTF.

The rearrangement uses TRBV10-2 and TRBJ2-7; 8 nucleotides line up with TRBD1. V shed 6 bases and J 1 base; nucleotides not matched to a gene: 5. This CDR3 has 14 amino acids. CDR1 and CDR2 (germline): WSHSY, SAAADI. In nucleotides, the CDR3 is TGCGCCAGCAGAGGTGACAGGGGATCCTACGAGCAGTACTTC. It codes for CASRGDRGSYEQYF.

V gene TRBV28 combines with J gene TRBJ1-2; the match to TRBD1 covers 9 bases. V dropped 4 bases and J dropped 6; count of bases not matched to a gene: 12. This CDR3 is 16 amino acids long. Germline assignment: CDR1 MDHEN and CDR2 SYDVKM. The CDR3 is CASSYYGQGMSDGYTF. CDR3 in DNA: TGTGCCAGCAGTTATTATGGACAGGGGATGAGCGATGGCTACACCTTC.

The V and J genes are TRBV6-1 and TRBJ1-1, with unresolved D. This CDR3 comprises 12 residues. The germline V gene has CDR1 MNHNS and CDR2 SASEGT. V was pared by 1 base and J by 11 bases, with 11 bases between. The CDR3 DNA reads as TGTGCCAGCAGTGAAGGGCATGCCTGGGCTTTCTTT. As protein: CASSEGHAWAFF.

This clone was observed a single time. The rearrangement links TRBV5-1 to TRBJ1-2; D is ambiguous. The CDR3 consists of 14 residues. V shed 1 base and J shed 9 bases, with 16 bases lying between them. CDR1 and CDR2 from the germline V gene are SGHRS and YFSETQ. CDR3 loop: CASSLSAGEESYTF. The CDR3 DNA is TGCGCCAGCAGCTTGAGCGCGGGAGAGGAAAGCTACACCTTC.

The V call is TRBV9, the J call TRBJ2-1, with 8 nucleotides matching TRBD1. Germline V gives CDR1 SGDLS, CDR2 YYNGEE. The J segment lost 8 bases and the V segment lost 4 bases, leaving 14 bases of the junction unmatched. This CDR3 contains 16 residues. Here the CDR3 reads CASSPHLMDRVDEQFF. The CDR3 DNA reads TGTGCCAGCAGCCCCCACCTTATGGACAGGGTGGATGAGCAGTTCTTC.

The rearrangement joins TRBV5-4 to TRBJ2-1; 8 bases map to TRBD2. The CDR3 contains 16 residues. V dropped 7 bases and J dropped 2; count of bases not matched to a gene: 11. Germline-derived CDR1 and CDR2 are SGHNT and YYREEE (reference sequence). In DNA form, the CDR3 reads TGTGCCAGCTCTAATCCGGGAGGGCCCGCCTACAATGAGCAGTTCTTC. Its protein product is CASSNPGGPAYNEQFF.

The chain combines TRBV6-4 with TRBJ2-7, with TRBD1 as a possible D gene (5 bases). The CDR3 totals 13 residues. The V and J ends lost 4 bases and 4 bases respectively, with 11 bases between them. Per germline, CDR1 MRHNA and CDR2 SNTAGT. Written as DNA, the CDR3 is TGTGCCAGCAGTGCCCAGCCAGGGTACGAGCAGTACTTC. This encodes CASSAQPGYEQYF.

The chain combines TRBV19 with TRBJ2-2; D remains ambiguous. CDR1 is LNHDA and CDR2 is SQIVND in the germline V gene (reference sequence). The CDR3 runs 14 residues. Trimming removed 5 bases from V and 8 bases from J, with 15 bases in between. CDR3 sequence (DNA): TGTGCCAGTAGTGCCCTGATTCTTCTGGGGGAGCTGTTTTTT. Protein product: CASSALILLGELFF.